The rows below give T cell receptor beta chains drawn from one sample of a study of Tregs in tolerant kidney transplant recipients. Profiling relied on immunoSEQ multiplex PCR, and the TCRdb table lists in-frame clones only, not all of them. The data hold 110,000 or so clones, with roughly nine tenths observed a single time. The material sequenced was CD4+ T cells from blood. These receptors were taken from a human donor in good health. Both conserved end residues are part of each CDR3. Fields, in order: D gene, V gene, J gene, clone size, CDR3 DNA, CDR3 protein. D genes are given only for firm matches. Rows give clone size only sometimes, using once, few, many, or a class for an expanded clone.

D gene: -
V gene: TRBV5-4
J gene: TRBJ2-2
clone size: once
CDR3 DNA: TGTGCCAGCAGCTCCCAATGGGCCGGGGAGCTGTTTTTT
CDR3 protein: CASSSQWAGELFF

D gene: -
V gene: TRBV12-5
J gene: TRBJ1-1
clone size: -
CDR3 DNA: TGTGCTAGTGGTTTGGTACTTTGGGGGAAAGACGGGAACACTGAAGCTTTCTTT
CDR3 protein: CASGLVLWGKDGNTEAFF

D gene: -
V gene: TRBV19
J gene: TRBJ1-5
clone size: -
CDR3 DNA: TGTGCCAGTACCCGAATAGTCAGGGGAGGGAAGCCCCAGCATTTT
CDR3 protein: CASTRIVRGGKPQHF

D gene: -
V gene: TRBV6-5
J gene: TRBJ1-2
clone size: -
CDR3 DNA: TGTGCCAGCAGTTACTCGAGGGGCTATGGCTACACCTTC
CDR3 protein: CASSYSRGYGYTF

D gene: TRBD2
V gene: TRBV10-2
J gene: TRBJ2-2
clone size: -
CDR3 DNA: TGCGCCAGCAGTGAGCTTAGCGGGAGTTTGGCCGGGGAGCTGTTTTTT
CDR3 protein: CASSELSGSLAGELFF

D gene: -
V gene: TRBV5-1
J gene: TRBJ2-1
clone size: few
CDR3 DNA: TGCGCCAGCAGCTTGGTCAGGGTCAATGAGCAGTTCTTC
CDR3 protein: CASSLVRVNEQFF

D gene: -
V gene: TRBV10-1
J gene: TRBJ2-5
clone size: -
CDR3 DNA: TGCGCCAGCTCAGCTAGTCGGTACCAAGAGACCCAGTACTTC
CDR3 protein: CASSASRYQETQYF

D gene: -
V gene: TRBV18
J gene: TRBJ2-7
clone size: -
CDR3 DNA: TGTGCCAGCTCACGCCCCGGAGGGCCCCACGAGCAGTACTTC
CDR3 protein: CASSRPGGPHEQYF

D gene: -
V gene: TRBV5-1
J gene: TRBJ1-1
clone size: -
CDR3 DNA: TGCGCCAGCAGCTTAAGGGGTTATCGAATCCGGGGCCGCTCTGGAGCTTTCTTT
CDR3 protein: CASSLRGYRIRGRSGAFF

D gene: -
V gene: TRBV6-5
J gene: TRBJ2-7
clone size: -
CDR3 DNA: TGTGCCAGCAGTTACTCGGACAGTTACGAGCAGTACTTC
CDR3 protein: CASSYSDSYEQYF

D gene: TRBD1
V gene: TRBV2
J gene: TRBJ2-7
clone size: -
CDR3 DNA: TGTGCCAGCAGAGAGGGACAGGGGCCCTACGAGCAGTACTTC
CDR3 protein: CASREGQGPYEQYF

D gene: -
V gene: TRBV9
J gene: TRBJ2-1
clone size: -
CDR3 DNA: TGTGCCAGCAGCGAACGGGACCGCCATGGTGAGCAGTTCTTC
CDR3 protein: CASSERDRHGEQFF

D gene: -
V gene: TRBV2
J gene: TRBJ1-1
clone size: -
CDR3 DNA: TGTGCCAGCAGGATCCGGCCCTCGGGAACTGAAGCTTTCTTT
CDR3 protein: CASRIRPSGTEAFF

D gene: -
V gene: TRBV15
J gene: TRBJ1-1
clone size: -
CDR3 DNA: TGTGCCACCAGCGCACAGGGTTTCAACACTGAAGCTTTCTTT
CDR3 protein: CATSAQGFNTEAFF

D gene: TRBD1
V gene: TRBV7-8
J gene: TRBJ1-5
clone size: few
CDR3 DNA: TGTGCCAGCACCCATCTAGGGACAGGCGACTATAGCAATCAGCCCCAGCATTTT
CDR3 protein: CASTHLGTGDYSNQPQHF

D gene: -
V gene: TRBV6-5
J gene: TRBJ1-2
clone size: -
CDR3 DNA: TGTGCCAGCAGTTACTCCGGAAGGGTCGGCTACACCTTC
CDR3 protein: CASSYSGRVGYTF

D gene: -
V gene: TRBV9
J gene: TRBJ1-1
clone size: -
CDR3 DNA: TGTGCCAGCAGCGTAGAGGTGAGGACTGAAGCTTTCTTT
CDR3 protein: CASSVEVRTEAFF

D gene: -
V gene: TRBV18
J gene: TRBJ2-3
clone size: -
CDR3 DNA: TGTGCCAGCTCACTAACGACAGATACGCAGTATTTT
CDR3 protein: CASSLTTDTQYF

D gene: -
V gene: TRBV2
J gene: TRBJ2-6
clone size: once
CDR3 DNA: TGTGCCAGTTCGACAGACTCTGGGGCCAACGTCCTGACTTTC
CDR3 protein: CASSTDSGANVLTF

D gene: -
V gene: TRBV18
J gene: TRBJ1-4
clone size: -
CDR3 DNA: TGTGCCAGCTCACCGGGATGGGCTAATGAAAAACTGTTTTTT
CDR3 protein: CASSPGWANEKLFF

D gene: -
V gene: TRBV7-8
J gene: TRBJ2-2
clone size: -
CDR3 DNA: TGTGCCAGCAGCTTAGAGTTCGGGGAGCTGTTTTTT
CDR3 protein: CASSLEFGELFF

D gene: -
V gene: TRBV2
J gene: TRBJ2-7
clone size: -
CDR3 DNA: TGTGCCAGCAGTGCGAGGGGCTACGAGCAGTACTTC
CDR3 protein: CASSARGYEQYF

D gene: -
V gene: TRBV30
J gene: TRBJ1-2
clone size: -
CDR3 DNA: TGTGCCTGGAGCGCCGGACTGAACTATGGCTACACCTTC
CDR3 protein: CAWSAGLNYGYTF

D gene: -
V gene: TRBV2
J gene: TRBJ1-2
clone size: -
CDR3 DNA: TGTGCCAGCAGTGAAGCGCGATCTCGCTATGGCGGCTACACCTTC
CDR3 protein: CASSEARSRYGGYTF

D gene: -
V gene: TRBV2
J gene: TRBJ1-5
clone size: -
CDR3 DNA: TGTGCCAGCATGGACAACTCTGGGAGCAATCAGCCCCAGCATTTT
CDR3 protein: CASMDNSGSNQPQHF

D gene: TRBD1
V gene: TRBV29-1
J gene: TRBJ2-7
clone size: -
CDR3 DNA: TGCAGCGCCGAAGGGGGCCACGAGCAGTACTTC
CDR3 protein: CSAEGGHEQYF

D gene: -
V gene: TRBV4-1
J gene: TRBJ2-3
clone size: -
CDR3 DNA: TGCGCCAGCAGCCAAGAACGACAAAAAAGCACAGATACGCAGTATTTT
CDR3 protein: CASSQERQKSTDTQYF

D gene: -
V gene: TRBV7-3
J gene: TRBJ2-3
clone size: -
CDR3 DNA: TGTGCCAGCAGCCCCGGGTCAGCCACAGATACGCAGTATTTT
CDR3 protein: CASSPGSATDTQYF

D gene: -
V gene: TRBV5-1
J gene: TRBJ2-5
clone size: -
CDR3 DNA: TGCGCCAGCAGCCCCCGCGGGTTGTCTAGGACCCAGTACTTC
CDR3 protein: CASSPRGLSRTQYF

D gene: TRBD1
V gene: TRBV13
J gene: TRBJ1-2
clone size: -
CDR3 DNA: TGTGCCAGCAGCTTAGCCCCGACAGGGAGGGATGGCTACACCTTC
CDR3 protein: CASSLAPTGRDGYTF

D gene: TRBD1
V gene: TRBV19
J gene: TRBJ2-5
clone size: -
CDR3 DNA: TGTGCCAGTAGTATAGGGGGACAGGGGGCACGGGAGACCCAGTACTTC
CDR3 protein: CASSIGGQGARETQYF

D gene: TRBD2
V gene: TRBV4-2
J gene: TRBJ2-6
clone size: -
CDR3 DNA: TGTGCCAGCAGCCAAGGAGGACTAGCGGGAGGAGCTGGGGCCAACGTCCTGACTTTC
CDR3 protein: CASSQGGLAGGAGANVLTF

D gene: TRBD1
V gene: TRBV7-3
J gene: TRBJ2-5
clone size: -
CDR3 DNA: TGTGCCAGCAGCAAAGACAGGGCGGAGACCCAGTACTTC
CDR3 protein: CASSKDRAETQYF

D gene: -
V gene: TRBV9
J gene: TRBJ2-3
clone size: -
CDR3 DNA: TGTGCCAGCAGCGTAGCTGGCCTAGTAACAGATACGCAGTATTTT
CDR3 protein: CASSVAGLVTDTQYF

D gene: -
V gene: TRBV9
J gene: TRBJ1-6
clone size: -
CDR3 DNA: TGTGCCAGCAGCGTAGATTTGTGGGGACCGGCGAATTCACCCCTCCACTTT
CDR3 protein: CASSVDLWGPANSPLHF

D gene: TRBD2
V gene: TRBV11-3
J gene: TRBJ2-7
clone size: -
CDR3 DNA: TGTGCCAGCAGTAGGACTAGCGGAAGCTCCTACGAGCAGTACTTC
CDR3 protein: CASSRTSGSSYEQYF

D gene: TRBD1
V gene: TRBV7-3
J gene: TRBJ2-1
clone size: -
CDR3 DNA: TGTGCCAGCAGCCCGGGACAGAGTTACAATGAGCAGTTCTTC
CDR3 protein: CASSPGQSYNEQFF

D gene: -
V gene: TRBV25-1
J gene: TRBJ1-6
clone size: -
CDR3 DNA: TGTGCCAGCAGTGACCTGACAGCCTATAATTCACCCCTCCACTTT
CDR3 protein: CASSDLTAYNSPLHF

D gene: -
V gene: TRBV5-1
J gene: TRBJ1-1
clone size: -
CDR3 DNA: TGCGCCAGCAGCATACAGGGTACTGAAGCTTTCTTT
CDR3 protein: CASSIQGTEAFF

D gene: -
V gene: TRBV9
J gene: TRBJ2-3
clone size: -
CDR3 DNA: TGTGCCAGCAGCGTTATTCCCTACACAGATACGCAGTATTTT
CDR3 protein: CASSVIPYTDTQYF

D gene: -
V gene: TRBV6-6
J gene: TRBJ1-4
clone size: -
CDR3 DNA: TGTGCCAGCAGTCGCGACGGATCTGCAACTAATGAAAAACTGTTTTTT
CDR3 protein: CASSRDGSATNEKLFF

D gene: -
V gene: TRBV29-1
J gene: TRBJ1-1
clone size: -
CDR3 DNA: TGCAGCGGCCACAGGGACACTGAAGCTTTCTTT
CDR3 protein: CSGHRDTEAFF

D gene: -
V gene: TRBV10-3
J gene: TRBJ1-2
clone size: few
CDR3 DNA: TGTGCCACCAGGCGGGGAAGCTTAGGGGAAGACGGCTCCGGCTACACCTTC
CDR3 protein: CATRRGSLGEDGSGYTF

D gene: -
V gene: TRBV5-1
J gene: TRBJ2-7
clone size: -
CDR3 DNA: TGCGCCAGCAGAGGGTCCAGGGCCTACACGACCCTCTACGAGCAGTACTTC
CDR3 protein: CASRGSRAYTTLYEQYF

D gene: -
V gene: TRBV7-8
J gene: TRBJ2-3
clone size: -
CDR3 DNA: TGTGCCAGCAGCTTCGGCGATACGCAGTATTTT
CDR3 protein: CASSFGDTQYF